These 6 T cell receptor beta chains were all obtained from the same sample, sequenced in a study of vaccination and CD4 T cells after COVID-19. The Oncomine TCR Beta short-read assay was what sequenced the DNA obtained from cultured CD4+ T cells. TCRdb re-called the PCR reads with MiXCR, one entry per CDR3 protein. Of 20,000 or so distinct CDR3 sequences in the sample, about 50% were seen once. Stated treatment: 10-day PBMC culture with coronavirus spike peptide pools or control peptides (ViraFEST assay). These receptors have no identified antigens. The sequencing here drew on CD4+ T cells from blood, cultured in vitro, taken after SARS-CoV-2 vaccination. These receptors came from a human donor who had recovered from COVID-19.

The rearrangement joins TRBV20-1 to TRBJ2-3; D remains ambiguous. V was pared by 0 bases and J by 3 bases, with 10 bases between. Germline assignment: CDR1 DFQATT and CDR2 SNEGSKA (reference sequence). The CDR3 extends over 14 amino acids. The CDR3 protein is CSARDRVRTDTQYF. The CDR3 DNA is TGCAGTGCTAGAGATAGAGTCAGGACAGATACGCAGTATTTT.

This chain links TRBV29-1 with TRBJ1-5, with TRBD1 matching 10 bases. This CDR3 has 15 amino acids. The junction had 7 bases not matched to a gene; V was cut back by 6 bases and J by 2 bases. Per the germline V gene, CDR1 is SQVTM and CDR2 is ANQGSEA. The CDR3 loop is CSVRTGTGGNQPQHF. The DNA of the CDR3 is TGCAGCGTGCGCACCGGGACAGGGGGCAATCAGCCCCAGCATTTT.

V is TRBV20-1 and J is TRBJ1-5, with D maybe TRBD1 (6 bases). The CDR3 is 19 amino acids. Germline V gives CDR1 DFQATT, CDR2 SNEGSKA (reference sequence). V was cut by 3 bases and J by 1 base, with 25 bases left in between. The CDR3 spells CSASRSPGQVLRSNQPQHF. The DNA for the CDR3 is TGCAGTGCTAGTAGATCCCCGGGACAAGTCCTAAGGAGCAATCAGCCCCAGCATTTT.

This clonotype was seen a few times. The chain links TRBV24-1 to TRBJ1-1; D ambiguous. Germline CDR1 reads KGHDR; CDR2 reads SFDVKD. V was trimmed by 4 bases and J by 0 bases, leaving 8 bases between them. This CDR3 contains 14 residues. CDR3 residues: CATSDGELNTEAFF. The CDR3 coding sequence is TGTGCCACCAGTGACGGAGAACTGAACACTGAAGCTTTCTTT.

This chain uses TRBV19 with TRBJ2-7; TRBD1 matches 7 bases. This CDR3 comprises 15 residues. With 6 bases clipped from V and 2 bases from J, the junction kept 10 bases outside the gene matches. In germline, CDR1 is LNHDA, CDR2 SQIVND (reference sequence). The CDR3 here is CASSRIRDRPYEQYF. The DNA for the CDR3 is TGTGCCAGTAGCCGAATCCGGGACAGACCCTACGAGCAGTACTTC.

The rearrangement uses TRBV4-2 and TRBJ1-4, with TRBD1 identical over 10 bases. The V segment lost 6 bases and the J segment 8 bases; nucleotides outside the gene matches: 6. Germline V gene sequence: CDR1 LGHNA, CDR2 YNFKEQ. This CDR3 is built from 14 residues. For the CDR3, the DNA is TGTGCCAGCAGGAGAGGGACAGGGGTCGAAAAACTGTTTTTT. It yields the protein CASRRGTGVEKLFF.